The present T cell receptor beta chain was sequenced within a study of control samples from healthy donors and cancer patients. The CDR3 is made up of 13 amino acids. V was shortened by 3 bases and J by 12 bases, with 15 bases between the two germline ends. CDR1 is KGHSH and CDR2 is LQKENI in the germline V gene. Sequenced by immunoSEQ multiplex PCR; TCRdb stores in-frame clones only, minus some. The data hold approximately 44,000 clones, with roughly 77% observed a single time. In its sample, this clone was seen a few times. The TCR comes from a male donor with melanoma. Sequencing was carried out using formalin-fixed, paraffin-embedded tissue. This chain uses TRBV18 with TRBJ2-1; D may be TRBD2 (6 bases). The CDR3 DNA reads TGTGCCAGCTCACCCCCGTTAGCGGTAAGGCAGTTCTTC. Encoded protein: CASSPPLAVRQFF.